This T cell receptor beta chain was recorded in a study of identical twins. Notes on the study in general: Zero-insertion analyses were open to partial confounding by invariant MAIT and iNKT cells. Fewer insertions marked abundant cord blood beta clonotypes; young adult naive trended weakly, memory not at all. Twin-shared out-of-frame alpha sequences showed excess low generation probability.

Unique molecular identifiers were in the cDNA, with template-switch universal primer binding. TCRdb used MiXCR to reprocess the 5' RACE reads, holding one entry per CDR3 protein. The sample holds 450,000 or so distinct CDR3 sequences, 14% seen once. Germline V gives CDR1 GTSNPN, CDR2 SVGIG (reference sequence). This CDR3 spans 14 amino acids. Losses at the gene ends were 4 bases for V and 4 bases for J; bases not matched to a gene: 8. As concerns this clonotype: The antigen remains undetermined.

A further study also used this sample, focusing on yellow fever vaccine responses in identical twins.

This TCR came from a young woman in good health. The material sequenced was CD4+ T cells sorted from blood. The chain couples TRBV30 to TRBJ2-3; 7 positions match TRBD2. The CDR3 DNA sequence: TGTGCCTGGATGGGGCTAGCGGTGGCAGATACGCAGTATTTT. It specifies CAWMGLAVADTQYF.